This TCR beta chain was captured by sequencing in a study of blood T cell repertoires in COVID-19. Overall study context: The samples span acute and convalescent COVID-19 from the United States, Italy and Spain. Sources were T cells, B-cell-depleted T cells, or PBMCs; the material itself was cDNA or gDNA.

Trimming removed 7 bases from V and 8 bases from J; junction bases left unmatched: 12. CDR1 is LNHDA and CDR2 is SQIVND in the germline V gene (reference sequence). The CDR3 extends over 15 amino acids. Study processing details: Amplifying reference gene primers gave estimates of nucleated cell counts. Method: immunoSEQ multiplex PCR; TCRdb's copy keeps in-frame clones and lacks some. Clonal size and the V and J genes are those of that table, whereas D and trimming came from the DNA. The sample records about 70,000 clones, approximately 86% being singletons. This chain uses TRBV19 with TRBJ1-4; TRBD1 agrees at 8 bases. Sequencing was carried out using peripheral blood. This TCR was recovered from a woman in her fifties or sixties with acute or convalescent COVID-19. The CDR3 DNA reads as TGTGCCAGTACTCCCACCGGACAGGGCGGCGAAAAACTGTTTTTT. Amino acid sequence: CASTPTGQGGEKLFF. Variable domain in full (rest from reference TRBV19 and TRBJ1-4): DGGITQSPKYLFRKEGQNVTLSCEQNLNHDAMYWYRQDPGQGLRLIYYSQIVNDFQKGDIAEGYSVSREKKESFPLTVTSAQKNPTAFYLCASTPTGQGGEKLFFGSGTQLSVL.